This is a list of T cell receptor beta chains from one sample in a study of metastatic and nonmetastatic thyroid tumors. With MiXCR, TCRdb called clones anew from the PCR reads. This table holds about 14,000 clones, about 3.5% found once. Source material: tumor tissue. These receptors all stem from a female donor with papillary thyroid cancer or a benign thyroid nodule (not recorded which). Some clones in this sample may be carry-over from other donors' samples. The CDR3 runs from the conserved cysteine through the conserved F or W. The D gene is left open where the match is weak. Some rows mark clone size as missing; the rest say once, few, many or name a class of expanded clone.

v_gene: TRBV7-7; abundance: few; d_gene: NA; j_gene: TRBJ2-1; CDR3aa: CASSDNYKTSPVVF; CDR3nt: TGTGCTAGCAGCGATAATTATAAAACTAGTCCGGTAGTCTTC
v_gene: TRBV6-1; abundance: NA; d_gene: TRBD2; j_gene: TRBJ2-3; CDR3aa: CASRELAGMDTQYF; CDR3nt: TGTGCCAGCAGAGAGCTAGCGGGAATGGATACGCAGTATTTT
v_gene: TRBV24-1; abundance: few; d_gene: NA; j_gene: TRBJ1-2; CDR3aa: CATSDSGDYGYTF; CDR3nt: TGTGCCACCAGTGATTCGGGGGACTATGGCTACACCTTC
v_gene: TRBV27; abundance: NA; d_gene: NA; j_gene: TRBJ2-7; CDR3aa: CASRPSDRYEQYF; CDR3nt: TGTGCCAGCAGACCATCGGACCGCTACGAGCAGTACTTC
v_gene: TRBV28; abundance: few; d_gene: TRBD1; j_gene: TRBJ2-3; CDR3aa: CASSYPFGTGRVRDTQYF; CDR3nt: TGTGCCAGCAGTTACCCATTTGGGACAGGGAGGGTTCGGGATACGCAGTATTTT
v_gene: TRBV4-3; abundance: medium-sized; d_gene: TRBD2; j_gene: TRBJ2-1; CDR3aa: CASKGSRLAANEQFF; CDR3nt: TGCGCCAGCAAGGGTTCGAGACTAGCGGCAAATGAGCAGTTCTTC
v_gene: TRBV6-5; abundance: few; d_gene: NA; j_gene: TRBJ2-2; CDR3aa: CASSYSDLGGNTGELFF; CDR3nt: TGTGCCAGCAGTTACTCGGATCTTGGAGGGAACACCGGGGAGCTGTTTTTT
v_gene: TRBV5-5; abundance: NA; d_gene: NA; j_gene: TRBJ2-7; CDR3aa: CASSLESGHSYEQYF; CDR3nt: TGTGCCAGCAGCTTGGAGTCCGGACATTCCTACGAGCAGTACTTC
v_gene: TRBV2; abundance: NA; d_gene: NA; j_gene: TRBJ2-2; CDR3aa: CASNAWGDAGELFF; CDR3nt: TGTGCCAGCAATGCTTGGGGGGACGCCGGGGAGCTGTTTTTT
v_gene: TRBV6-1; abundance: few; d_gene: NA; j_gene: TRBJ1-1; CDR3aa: CASSEGRVTEAFF; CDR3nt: TGTGCCAGCAGTGAGGGCAGGGTCACTGAAGCTTTCTTT
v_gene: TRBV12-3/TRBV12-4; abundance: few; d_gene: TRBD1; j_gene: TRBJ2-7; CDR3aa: CASRLTGVREQYF; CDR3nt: TGTGCCAGCAGACTGACAGGGGTTAGGGAGCAGTACTTC
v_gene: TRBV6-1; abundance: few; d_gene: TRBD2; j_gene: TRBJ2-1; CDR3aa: CASIATSGRYNEQFF; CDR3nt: TGTGCCAGCATAGCGACTAGCGGGAGGTACAATGAGCAGTTCTTC
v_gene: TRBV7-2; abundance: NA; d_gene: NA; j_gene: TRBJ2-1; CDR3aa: CASSLVNEQFF; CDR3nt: TGTGCCAGCAGCTTAGTCAATGAGCAGTTCTTC
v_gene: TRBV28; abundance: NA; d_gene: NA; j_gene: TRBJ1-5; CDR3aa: CASTPPRVPQHF; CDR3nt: TGTGCCAGCACCCCGCCGAGGGTGCCCCAGCATTTT
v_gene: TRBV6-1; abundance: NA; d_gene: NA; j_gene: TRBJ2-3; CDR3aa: CASRDRSLCTDTQYF; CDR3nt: TGTGCCAGCAGGGACCGCTCCCTCTGCACAGATACGCAGTATTTT
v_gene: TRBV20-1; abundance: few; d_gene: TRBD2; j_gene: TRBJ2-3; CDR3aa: CSVSSAGAPSGGADTQYF; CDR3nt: TGCAGTGTTAGTAGCGCCGGGGCGCCTAGCGGGGGGGCAGATACGCAGTATTTT
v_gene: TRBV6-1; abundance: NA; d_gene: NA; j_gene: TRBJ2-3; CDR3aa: CASSLGPTDTQYF; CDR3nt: TGTGCCAGCAGCCTTGGACCCACAGATACGCAGTATTTT
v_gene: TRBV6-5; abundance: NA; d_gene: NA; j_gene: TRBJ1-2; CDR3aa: CASRWGGGYGYTF; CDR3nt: TGTGCCAGCCGATGGGGGGGCGGCTATGGCTACACCTTC
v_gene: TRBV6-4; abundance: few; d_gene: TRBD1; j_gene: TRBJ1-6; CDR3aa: CASSDSGQGASPLHF; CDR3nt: TGTGCCAGCAGTGACTCGGGACAGGGGGCCTCACCCCTCCACTTT
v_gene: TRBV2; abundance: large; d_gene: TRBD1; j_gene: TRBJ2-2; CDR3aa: CASASGQVTPGELFF; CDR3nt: TGTGCCTCAGCATCAGGACAGGTGACCCCCGGGGAGCTGTTTTTT
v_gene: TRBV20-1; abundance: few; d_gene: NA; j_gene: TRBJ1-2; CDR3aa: CSAFDSPYGYTF; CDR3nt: TGCAGTGCCTTTGACAGCCCCTATGGCTACACCTTC
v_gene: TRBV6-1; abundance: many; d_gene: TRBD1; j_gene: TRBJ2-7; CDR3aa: CASGFGTGFNEQYF; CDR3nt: TGTGCCAGCGGTTTCGGGACAGGGTTTAACGAGCAGTACTTC
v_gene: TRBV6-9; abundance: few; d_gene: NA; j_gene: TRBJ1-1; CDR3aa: CASSYERLNTEAFF; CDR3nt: TGTGCCAGCAGTTACGAAAGATTGAACACTGAAGCTTTCTTT